This T cell receptor (beta chain) was identified during a study of CD8 T cells in Susac syndrome. The wider study: Among sequenced Susac syndrome patients, six had active disease and about 8 were in remission.

The CDR3 runs to 12 residues. The germline gives CDR1 SGHNT, CDR2 YYREEE (reference sequence). The V and J ends lost 4 bases and 9 bases, in that order; junction bases with no gene match: 2. TEMRA cells underwent FACS enrichment and CD8+ and CD4+ T cells underwent negative isolation. Random hexamers were used to reverse transcribe the RNA input (roughly 0.5 to 1 ug). immunoSEQ multiplex PCR amplified TCR beta CDR3 across 54 Vbeta, 13 Jbeta. In TCRdb, the immunoSEQ multiplex PCR reads were re-called with MiXCR into one record per CDR3 protein. Seen here are hundreds of thousands of distinct CDR3 sequences, approximately 94% observed once, and the top ten hold around 0.15%.

The sample was CD4+ T cells from PBMCs. This clonotype was obtained from a human donor with Susac syndrome. This chain links TRBV5-4 with TRBJ2-1, with TRBD2 identical over 9 bases. CDR3 region: CASSGTSLEQFF. In DNA form, the CDR3 reads TGTGCCAGCAGCGGGACTAGCCTTGAGCAGTTCTTC.